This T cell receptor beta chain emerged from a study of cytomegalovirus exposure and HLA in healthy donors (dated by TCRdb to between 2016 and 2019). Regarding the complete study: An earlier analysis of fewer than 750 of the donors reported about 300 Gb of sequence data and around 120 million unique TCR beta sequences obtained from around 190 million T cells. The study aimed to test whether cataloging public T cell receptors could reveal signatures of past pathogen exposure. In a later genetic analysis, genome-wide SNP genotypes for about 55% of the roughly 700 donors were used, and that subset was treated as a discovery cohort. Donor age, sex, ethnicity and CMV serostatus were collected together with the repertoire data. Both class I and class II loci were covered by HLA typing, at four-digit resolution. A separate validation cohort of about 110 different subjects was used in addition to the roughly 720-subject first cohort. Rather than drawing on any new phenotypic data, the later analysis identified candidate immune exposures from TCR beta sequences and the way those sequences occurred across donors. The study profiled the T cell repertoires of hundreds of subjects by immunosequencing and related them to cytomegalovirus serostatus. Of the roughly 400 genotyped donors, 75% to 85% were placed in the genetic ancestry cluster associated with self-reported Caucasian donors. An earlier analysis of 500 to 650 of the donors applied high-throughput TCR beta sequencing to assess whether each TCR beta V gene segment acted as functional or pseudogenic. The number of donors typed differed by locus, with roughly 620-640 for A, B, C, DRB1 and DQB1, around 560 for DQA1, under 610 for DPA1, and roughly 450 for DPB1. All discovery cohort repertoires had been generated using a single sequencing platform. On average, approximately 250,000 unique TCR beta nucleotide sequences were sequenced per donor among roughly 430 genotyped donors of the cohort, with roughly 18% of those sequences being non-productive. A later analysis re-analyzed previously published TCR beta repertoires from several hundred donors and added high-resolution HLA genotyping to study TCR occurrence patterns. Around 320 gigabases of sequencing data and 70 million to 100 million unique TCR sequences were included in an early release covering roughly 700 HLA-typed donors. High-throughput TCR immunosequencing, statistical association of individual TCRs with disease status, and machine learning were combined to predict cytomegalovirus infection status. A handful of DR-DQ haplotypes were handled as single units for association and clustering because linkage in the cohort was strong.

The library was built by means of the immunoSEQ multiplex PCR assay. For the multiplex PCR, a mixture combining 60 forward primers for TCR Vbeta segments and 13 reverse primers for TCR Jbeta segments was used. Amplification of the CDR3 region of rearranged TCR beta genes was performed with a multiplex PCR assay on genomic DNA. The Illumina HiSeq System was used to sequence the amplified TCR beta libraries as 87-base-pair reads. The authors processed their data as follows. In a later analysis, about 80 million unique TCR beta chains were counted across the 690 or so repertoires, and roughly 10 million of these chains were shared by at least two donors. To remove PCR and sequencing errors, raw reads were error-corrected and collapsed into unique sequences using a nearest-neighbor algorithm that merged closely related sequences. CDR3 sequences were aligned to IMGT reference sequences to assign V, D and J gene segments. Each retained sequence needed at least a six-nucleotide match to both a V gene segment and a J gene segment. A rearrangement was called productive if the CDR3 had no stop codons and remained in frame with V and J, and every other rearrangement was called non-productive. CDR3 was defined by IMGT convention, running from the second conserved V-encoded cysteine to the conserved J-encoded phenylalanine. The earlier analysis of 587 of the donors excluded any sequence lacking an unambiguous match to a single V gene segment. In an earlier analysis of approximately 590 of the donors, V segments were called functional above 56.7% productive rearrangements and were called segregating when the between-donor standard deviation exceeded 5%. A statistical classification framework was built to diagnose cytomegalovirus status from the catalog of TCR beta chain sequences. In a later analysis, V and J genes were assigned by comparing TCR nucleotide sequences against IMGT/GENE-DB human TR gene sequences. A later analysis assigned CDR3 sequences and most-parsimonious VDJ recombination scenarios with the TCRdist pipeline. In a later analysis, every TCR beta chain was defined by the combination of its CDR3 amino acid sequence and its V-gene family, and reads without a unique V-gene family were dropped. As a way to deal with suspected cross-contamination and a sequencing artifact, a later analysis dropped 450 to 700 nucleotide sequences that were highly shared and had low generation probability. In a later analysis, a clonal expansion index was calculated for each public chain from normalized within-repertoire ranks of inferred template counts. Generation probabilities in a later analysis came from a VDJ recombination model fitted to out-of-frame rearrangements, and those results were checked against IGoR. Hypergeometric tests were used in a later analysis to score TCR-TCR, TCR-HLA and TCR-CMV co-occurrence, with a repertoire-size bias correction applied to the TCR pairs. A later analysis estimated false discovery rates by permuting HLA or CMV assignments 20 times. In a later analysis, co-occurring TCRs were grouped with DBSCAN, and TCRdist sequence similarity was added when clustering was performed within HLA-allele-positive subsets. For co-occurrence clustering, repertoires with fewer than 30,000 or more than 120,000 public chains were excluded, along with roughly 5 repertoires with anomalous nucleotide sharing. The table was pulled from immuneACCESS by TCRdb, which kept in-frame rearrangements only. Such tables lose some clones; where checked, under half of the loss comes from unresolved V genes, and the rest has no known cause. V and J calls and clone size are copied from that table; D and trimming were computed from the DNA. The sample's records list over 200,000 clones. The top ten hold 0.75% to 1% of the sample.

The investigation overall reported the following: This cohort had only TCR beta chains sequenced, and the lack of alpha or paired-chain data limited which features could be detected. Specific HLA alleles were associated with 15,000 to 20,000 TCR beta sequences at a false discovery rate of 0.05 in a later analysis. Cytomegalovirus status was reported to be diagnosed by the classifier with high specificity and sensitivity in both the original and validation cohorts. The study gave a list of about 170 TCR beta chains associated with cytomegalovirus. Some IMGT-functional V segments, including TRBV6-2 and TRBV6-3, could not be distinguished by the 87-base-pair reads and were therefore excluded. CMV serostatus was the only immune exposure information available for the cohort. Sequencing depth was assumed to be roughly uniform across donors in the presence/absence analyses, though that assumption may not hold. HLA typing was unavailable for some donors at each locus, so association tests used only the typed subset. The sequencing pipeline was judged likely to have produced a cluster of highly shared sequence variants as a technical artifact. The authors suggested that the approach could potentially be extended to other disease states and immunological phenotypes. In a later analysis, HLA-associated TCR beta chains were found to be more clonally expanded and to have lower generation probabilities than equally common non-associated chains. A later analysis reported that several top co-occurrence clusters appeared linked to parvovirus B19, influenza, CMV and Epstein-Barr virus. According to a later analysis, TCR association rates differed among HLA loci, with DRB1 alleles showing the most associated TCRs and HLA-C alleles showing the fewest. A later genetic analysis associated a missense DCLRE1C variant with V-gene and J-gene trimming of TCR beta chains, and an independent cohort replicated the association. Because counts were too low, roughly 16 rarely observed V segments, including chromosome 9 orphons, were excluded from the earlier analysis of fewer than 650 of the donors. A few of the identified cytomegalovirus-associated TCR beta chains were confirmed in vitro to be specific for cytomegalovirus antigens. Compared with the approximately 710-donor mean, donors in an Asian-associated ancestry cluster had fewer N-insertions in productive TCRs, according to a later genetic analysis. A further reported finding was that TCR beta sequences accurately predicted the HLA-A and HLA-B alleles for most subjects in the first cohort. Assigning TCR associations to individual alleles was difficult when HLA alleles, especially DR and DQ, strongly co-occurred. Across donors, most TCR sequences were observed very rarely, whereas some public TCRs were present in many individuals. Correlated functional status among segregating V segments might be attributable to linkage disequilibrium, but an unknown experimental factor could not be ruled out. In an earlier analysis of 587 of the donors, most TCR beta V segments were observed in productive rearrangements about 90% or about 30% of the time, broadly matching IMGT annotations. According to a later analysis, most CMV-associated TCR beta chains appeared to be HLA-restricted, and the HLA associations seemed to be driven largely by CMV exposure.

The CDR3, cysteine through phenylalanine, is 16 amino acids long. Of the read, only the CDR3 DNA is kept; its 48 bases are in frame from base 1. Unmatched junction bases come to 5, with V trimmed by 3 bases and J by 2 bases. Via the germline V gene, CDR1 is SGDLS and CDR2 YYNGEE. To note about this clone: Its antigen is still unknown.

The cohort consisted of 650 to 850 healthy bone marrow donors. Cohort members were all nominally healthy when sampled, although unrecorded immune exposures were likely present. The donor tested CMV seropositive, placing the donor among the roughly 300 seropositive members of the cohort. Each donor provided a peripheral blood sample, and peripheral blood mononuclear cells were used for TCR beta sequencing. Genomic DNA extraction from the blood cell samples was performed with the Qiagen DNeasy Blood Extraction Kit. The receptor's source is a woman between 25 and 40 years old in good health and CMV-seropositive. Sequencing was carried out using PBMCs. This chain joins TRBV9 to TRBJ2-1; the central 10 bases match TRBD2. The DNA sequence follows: TGTGCCAGCAGCGGAGCAGCGGGAGGGCCCTACAATGAGCAGTTCTTC. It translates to CASSGAAGGPYNEQFF.